The clone carrying this T cell receptor beta chain was detected only a few times. What it binds is unknown. PCR primers comprised 60 Vbeta and 13 Jbeta primers. Libraries were prepared by immunoSEQ multiplex PCR; TCRdb keeps only in-frame clonotypes and omits some of them. The table has fewer than 130,000 clones, about 83% seen once. The data belong to a study of cytomegalovirus exposure and HLA in healthy donors. Study-wide results and caveats: CMV antigen specificity of three CMV-associated chains was confirmed in vitro. Segments of the TCR beta V type were, in most cases, productive about 90% or about 30% of the time in an earlier analysis. A later analysis appeared to link common viral pathogens to several of the most significant clusters.

The CDR3 spans 15 residues. CDR1 and CDR2 (germline): SGHDT, YYEEEE. With 5 bases removed from V and 9 bases from J, the gap between germline ends came to 21 bases. This receptor was identified in a female donor in good health and CMV-seropositive. The sample comprised PBMCs. The rearrangement uses TRBV5-6 and TRBJ1-5; D may be TRBD1 (6 bases). The CDR3 region is CASSWGQEKIGPQHF. CDR3 DNA sequence: TGTGCCAGCAGTTGGGGGCAGGAAAAGATAGGGCCCCAGCATTTT.